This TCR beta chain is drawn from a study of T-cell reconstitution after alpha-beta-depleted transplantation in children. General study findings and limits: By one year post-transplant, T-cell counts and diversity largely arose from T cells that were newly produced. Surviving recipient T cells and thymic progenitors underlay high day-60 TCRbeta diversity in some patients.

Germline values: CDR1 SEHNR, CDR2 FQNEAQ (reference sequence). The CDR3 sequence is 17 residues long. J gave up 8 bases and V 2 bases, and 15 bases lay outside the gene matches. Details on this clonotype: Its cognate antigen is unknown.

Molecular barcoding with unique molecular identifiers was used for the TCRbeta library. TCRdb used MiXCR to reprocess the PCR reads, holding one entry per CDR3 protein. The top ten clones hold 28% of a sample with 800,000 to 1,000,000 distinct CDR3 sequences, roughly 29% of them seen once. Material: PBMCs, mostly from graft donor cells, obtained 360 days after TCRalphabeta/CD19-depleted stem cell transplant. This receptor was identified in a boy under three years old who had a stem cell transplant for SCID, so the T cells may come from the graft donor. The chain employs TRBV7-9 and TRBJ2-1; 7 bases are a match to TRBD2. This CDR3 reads CASSLNLLREGGDEQFF. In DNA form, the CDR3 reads TGTGCCAGCAGCTTAAATCTACTAAGGGAGGGAGGCGATGAGCAGTTCTTC.